These T cell receptor beta chains were read from a single sample in a study of blood T cell repertoires in COVID-19. The repertoire was sequenced with immunoSEQ multiplex PCR; TCRdb's copy has only in-frame clones and lacks some. The data contain 85,000 to 90,000 clones, around 85% of them seen just once; the ten biggest clones take up about 15%. Source material: peripheral blood. Source of these receptors: a woman of 80 years or more with active or convalescent COVID-19. CDR3s include the opening cysteine and the closing phenylalanine or tryptophan. The D gene is left open where the match is weak. The size of a clone is reported for some rows only, either as once, few or many, or as a class for expanded clones.

cdr3_aa cdr3_nt clone_size v_call d_call j_call
CAIRTTEVGDTIYF TGTGCCATCAGGACGACAGAGGTAGGGGACACCATATATTTT - TRBV10-3 - TRBJ1-3
CASSQDRLGVNYGYTF TGTGCCAGCAGCCAAGACCGCCTAGGAGTTAACTATGGCTACACCTTC - TRBV4-2 - TRBJ1-2
CASSQDSNEQFF TGTGCCAGCAGCCAAGATAGTAATGAGCAGTTCTTC - TRBV4-2 - TRBJ2-1
CASSSLGATGDGYTF TGTGCCAGCAGTTCCTTGGGGGCGACAGGGGACGGCTACACCTTC - TRBV28 TRBD1 TRBJ1-2
CASSPRLAGGETQYF TGTGCCAGCAGCCCGAGACTAGCGGGTGGGGAGACCCAGTACTTC - TRBV3-1/TRBV3-2 TRBD2 TRBJ2-5
CASSPGVAGGIDTQYF TGTGCCAGCTCACCCGGTGTGGCAGGGGGCATAGATACGCAGTATTTT - TRBV18 TRBD1 TRBJ2-3
CASSPQQDNYGYTF TGCGCCAGCAGCCCGCAACAGGATAACTATGGCTACACCTTC - TRBV5-1 - TRBJ1-2
CASSFSSVGYTF TGTGCCAGCAGTTTTAGCAGTGTAGGCTACACCTTC - TRBV28 - TRBJ1-2
CASSPRTAMNTEAFF TGTGCCAGCTCACCCCGGACAGCCATGAACACTGAAGCTTTCTTT - TRBV18 - TRBJ1-1
CASSYGHEQFF TGTGCCAGCAGTTACGGGCATGAGCAGTTCTTC few TRBV6-2/TRBV6-3 - TRBJ2-1
CAISRDSYNEQFF TGTGCCATCAGTCGGGACTCCTACAATGAGCAGTTCTTC few TRBV10-3 - TRBJ2-1
CASSQGGDKGYEQYF TGTGCCAGCAGCCAAGGAGGGGATAAAGGCTACGAGCAGTACTTC - TRBV28 - TRBJ2-7